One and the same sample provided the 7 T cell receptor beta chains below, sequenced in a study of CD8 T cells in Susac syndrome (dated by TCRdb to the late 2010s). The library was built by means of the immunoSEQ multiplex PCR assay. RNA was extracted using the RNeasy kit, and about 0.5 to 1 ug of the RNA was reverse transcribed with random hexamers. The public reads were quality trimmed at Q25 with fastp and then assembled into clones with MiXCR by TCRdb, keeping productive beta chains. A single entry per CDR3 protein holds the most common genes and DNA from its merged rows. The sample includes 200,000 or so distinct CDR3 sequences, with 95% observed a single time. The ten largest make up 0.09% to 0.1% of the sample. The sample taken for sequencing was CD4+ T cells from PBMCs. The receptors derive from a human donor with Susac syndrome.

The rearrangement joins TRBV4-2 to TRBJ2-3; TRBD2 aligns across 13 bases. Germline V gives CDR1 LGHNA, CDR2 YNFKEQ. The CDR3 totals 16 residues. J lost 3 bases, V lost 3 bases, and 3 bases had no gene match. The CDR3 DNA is TGTGCCAGCAGCCAGACACTAGCGGGGGGGACAGATACGCAGTATTTT. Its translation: CASSQTLAGGTDTQYF.

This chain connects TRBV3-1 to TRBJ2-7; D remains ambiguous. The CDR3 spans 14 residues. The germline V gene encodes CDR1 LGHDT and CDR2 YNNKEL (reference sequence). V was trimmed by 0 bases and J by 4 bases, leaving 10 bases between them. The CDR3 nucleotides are TGTGCCAGCAGCCAAGATATAGTAAATTACGAGCAGTACTTC. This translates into CASSQDIVNYEQYF.

CDR3 loop: CASSLSGPSTEAFF. CDR3 sequence (DNA): TGTGCCAGCAGTCTGAGTGGACCGTCCACTGAAGCTTTCTTT. The chain recombines TRBV11-3 with TRBJ1-1; D is unclear. This CDR3 spans 14 amino acids. The V gene's germline CDR1 is SGHNT and CDR2 YENEEA. V gave up 6 bases and J gave up 4 bases, with 15 bases separating them.

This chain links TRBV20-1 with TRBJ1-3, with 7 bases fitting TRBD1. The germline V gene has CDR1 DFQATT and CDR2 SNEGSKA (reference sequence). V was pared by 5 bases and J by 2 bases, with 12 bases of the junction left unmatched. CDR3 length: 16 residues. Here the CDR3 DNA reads TGCAGTGCTGGGAAGCGACAGGGTGGAACTGGAAACACCATATATTTT. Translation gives CSAGKRQGGTGNTIYF.

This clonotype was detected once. CDR3 nucleotides: TGTGCCAGCAGCTCAACCCGGGACAGGGGAAATTCACCCCTCCACTTT. The encoded protein is CASSSTRDRGNSPLHF. The V call is TRBV7-3, the J call TRBJ1-6, with 10 bases identical to TRBD1. Trimming at V came to 4 bases and at J to 7 bases, leaving 7 bases not matched to a gene. The CDR3 has 16 residues. Germline V CDR1 and CDR2: SGHTA, FQGTGA.

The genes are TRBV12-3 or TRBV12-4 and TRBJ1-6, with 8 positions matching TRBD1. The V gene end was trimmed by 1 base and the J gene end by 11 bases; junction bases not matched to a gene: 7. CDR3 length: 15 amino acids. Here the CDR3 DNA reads TGTGCCAGCAGTTTAGGAAGGACAGGGAGGCCACCCCTCCACTTT. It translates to CASSLGRTGRPPLHF.

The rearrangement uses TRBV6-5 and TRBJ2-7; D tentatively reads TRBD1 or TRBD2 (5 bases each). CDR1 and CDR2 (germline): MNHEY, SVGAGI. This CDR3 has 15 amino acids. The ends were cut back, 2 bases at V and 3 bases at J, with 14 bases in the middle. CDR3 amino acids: CASSYEGARVYEQYF. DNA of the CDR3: TGTGCCAGCAGTTACGAAGGGGCGCGGGTCTACGAGCAGTACTTC.